What follows are 19 T cell receptor beta chains derived from one specimen sequenced in a study of OX40 agonist ivuxolimab in advanced cancers. Sequencing used immunoSEQ multiplex PCR; TCRdb keeps in-frame clones, though not all of them. Of some 95,000 clones listed, more than 85% are singletons. The material was CD4+ or CD8+ T cells sorted from blood, obtained in a trial of the OX40 agonist ivuxolimab. All receptors come from an adult with an advanced solid tumor such as melanoma, head and neck, liver or kidney cancer.

The chain combines TRBV7-3 with TRBJ1-3; tentatively, D is TRBD1 (5 bases). Between the trimmed V and J ends, which lost 5 bases and 4 bases, there was a span of 12 bases. Germline values: CDR1 SGHTA, CDR2 FQGTGA. The CDR3 length is 14 residues. The CDR3 is CASSPGRGGNTIYF. In nucleotides, the CDR3 is TGTGCCAGCAGCCCAGGGAGAGGAGGAAACACCATATATTTT. Based on the CDR3 plus reference TRBV7-3 and TRBJ1-3, the full variable domain is GAGVSQTPSNKVTEKGKYVELRCDPISGHTALYWYRQSLGQGPEFLIYFQGTGAADDSGLPNDRFFAVRPEGSVSTLKIQRTERGDSAVYLCASSPGRGGNTIYFGEGSWLTVV.

V and J are TRBV5-1 and TRBJ1-3; 7 bases are a match to TRBD1. The junction had 13 bases not matched to a gene; V was cut back by 1 base and J by 3 bases. This CDR3 has 18 residues. Germline V gene lookup returns CDR1 SGHRS and CDR2 YFSETQ. The CDR3 region is CASSLNPNRGFGGNTIYF. The CDR3 DNA reads TGCGCCAGCAGCTTGAATCCAAACAGGGGTTTCGGTGGAAACACCATATATTTT.

The chain has TRBV9 and TRBJ1-1; D not resolved. With 3 bases removed from V and 6 bases from J, the gap between germline ends came to 15 bases. The CDR3 is 14 amino acids. Per the germline V gene, CDR1 is SGDLS and CDR2 is YYNGEE. The CDR3 spells CASSAGHDEPEAFF. CDR3 sequence (DNA): TGTGCCAGCAGCGCCGGTCACGATGAACCTGAAGCTTTCTTT.

The rearrangement uses TRBV29-1 and TRBJ2-3, with D perhaps given as TRBD1 or TRBD2 (6 bases each). Germline V gene sequence: CDR1 SQVTM, CDR2 ANQGSEA. V was pared by 3 bases and J by 2 bases, with 9 bases between. This CDR3 is 13 amino acids long. This CDR3 reads CSVDWGATDTQYF. In DNA, the CDR3 is TGCAGCGTTGACTGGGGGGCCACAGATACGCAGTATTTT.

V gene TRBV7-9 combines with J gene TRBJ2-7; weak D call: TRBD2 (6 bases). V lost 5 bases to trimming and J lost 1 base, with 18 bases between them. The CDR3 runs to 16 residues. Germline assignment: CDR1 SEHNR and CDR2 FQNEAQ (reference sequence). CDR3 loop: CASSRGSAGGSYEQYV. The CDR3 DNA is TGTGCCAGCAGCCGCGGGTCAGCGGGCGGTTCCTACGAGCAGTACGTC.

V is TRBV30 and J is TRBJ1-3; D might be TRBD1 (5 bases). The CDR3 is made up of 14 amino acids. CDR1 is GTSNPN and CDR2 is SVGIG in the germline V gene (reference sequence). V was pared by 2 bases and J by 4 bases, with 12 bases between. The CDR3 region is CAWSSGGLGNTIYF. The CDR3 DNA sequence: TGTGCCTGGAGTTCGGGGGGATTGGGAAACACCATATATTTT.

Only a few counts were recorded for this clone. This sequence joins TRBV18 and TRBJ2-3; 7 bases line up with TRBD2. CDR1 and CDR2 from the germline V gene are KGHSH and LQKENI. V shed 2 bases and J 3 bases; nucleotides not matched to a gene: 8. The CDR3 is made up of 16 amino acids. The CDR3 reads CASSPIPQRDTDTQYF. The CDR3 coding sequence is TGTGCCAGCTCACCAATCCCCCAGCGGGATACAGATACGCAGTATTTT.

The V gene is TRBV7-8, the J gene TRBJ1-2, with 7 bases fitting TRBD1. The CDR3 extends over 14 amino acids. Germline V gene lookup returns CDR1 SGHVS and CDR2 FQNEAQ. V was clipped by 5 bases and J by 4 bases; unmatched bases: 7. The CDR3, as DNA: TGTGCCAGCAGCACAAACCGGGACAGCTATGGCTACACCTTC. Encoded protein: CASSTNRDSYGYTF. Full variable domain (outside the CDR3, taken from reference TRBV7-8 and TRBJ1-2): GAGVSQSPRYKVAKRGQDVALRCDPISGHVSLFWYQQALGQGPEFLTYFQNEAQLDKSGLPSDRFFAERPEGSVSTLKIQRTQQEDSAVYLCASSTNRDSYGYTFGSGTRLTVV.

In its sample, this clone was seen a few times. The V gene is TRBV10-3, the J gene TRBJ1-5, with 9 positions matching TRBD1. Per the germline V gene, CDR1 is ENHRY and CDR2 is SYGVKD. V shed 6 bases and J 4 bases; nucleotides not matched to a gene: 1. This CDR3 is 13 amino acids long. CDR3 coding DNA: TGTGCCATCAGAGGACAGGGGAATCAGCCCCAGCATTTT. It yields the protein CAIRGQGNQPQHF.

J is TRBJ1-6 and V is TRBV5-1, with D possibly being TRBD1 (5 bases). The CDR3 consists of 14 residues. Germline CDR1 reads SGHRS; CDR2 reads YFSETQ. With 1 base removed from V and 8 bases from J, the gap between germline ends came to 10 bases. The CDR3 bases are TGCGCCAGCAGCTTGCAAGGGGAGGATTCACCCCTCCACTTT. This translates into CASSLQGEDSPLHF.

This rearrangement joins TRBV18 to TRBJ2-5; the match to TRBD2 covers 15 bases. The V and J ends lost 4 bases and 5 bases, in that order; junction bases with no gene match: 17. Germline V gene lookup returns CDR1 KGHSH and CDR2 LQKENI. This CDR3 is 20 amino acids long. The CDR3 DNA reads TGTGCCAGCTCACTACCTACCCCGGGACTAGCGGGAGGCCTCCTTGAGACCCAGTACTTC. Its translation is CASSLPTPGLAGGLLETQYF.

The rearrangement links TRBV28 to TRBJ2-7, with a weak D call TRBD2 (5 bases). There are 14 residues in the CDR3. Trimming stripped 6 bases from V and 6 bases from J, with 18 bases between. The germline gives CDR1 MDHEN, CDR2 SYDVKM. The CDR3: CASSPGSRGSEQYF. Written as DNA, the CDR3 is TGTGCCAGCAGCCCCGGATCCCGGGGTAGCGAGCAGTACTTC.

V is TRBV6-1 and J is TRBJ2-1; either TRBD1 or TRBD2 may fit D (5 bases each). CDR1 is MNHNS and CDR2 is SASEGT in the germline V gene. V was shortened by 3 bases and J by 5 bases, with 14 bases between the two germline ends. The CDR3 has 15 amino acids. In DNA form, the CDR3 reads TGTGCCAGCAGTGAGCATGCCGGGGCGGACAATGAGCAGTTCTTC. Protein sequence: CASSEHAGADNEQFF.

The CDR3 bases are TGTGCCAGCTCGGGACTAGCGGCGAACACCGGGGAGCTGTTTTTT. Protein product: CASSGLAANTGELFF. The V and J genes are TRBV7-8 and TRBJ2-2; the match to TRBD2 covers 11 bases. Trimming took 8 bases from V and 0 from J; bases not matched to a gene: 2. Germline V lookup: CDR1 SGHVS, CDR2 FQNEAQ. CDR3 length equals 15 residues.

J is TRBJ1-1 and V is TRBV28; D is unclear. V lost 5 bases and J 0 bases, leaving 7 bases between the germline ends. Germline values: CDR1 MDHEN, CDR2 SYDVKM. There are 13 residues in the CDR3. The CDR3 reads CASSGELNTEAFF. DNA for the CDR3: TGTGCCAGCAGTGGGGAATTGAACACTGAAGCTTTCTTT.

The sample holds one count of this clone. The chain links TRBV19 to TRBJ2-3, with 11 bases identical to TRBD2. V lost 4 bases to trimming and J lost 2 bases; unmatched junction nucleotides: 5. There are 16 residues in the CDR3. Germline V lookup: CDR1 LNHDA, CDR2 SQIVND (reference sequence). CDR3 residues: CASSKGLADITDTQYF. As DNA, the CDR3 is TGTGCCAGTAGTAAGGGACTAGCGGATATCACAGATACGCAGTATTTT.

V usage is TRBV11-2 and J usage is TRBJ2-7, with D possibly TRBD2 on 6 matching bases. CDR3 length: 15 amino acids. Germline V gene data show CDR1 as SGHAT and CDR2 as FQNNGV. Deletions cut 1 base from V and 2 bases from J, with 12 bases between. CDR3 protein: CASSLGPGAPYEQYF. DNA of the CDR3: TGTGCCAGCAGCTTAGGGCCGGGAGCACCCTACGAGCAGTACTTC.

As regards this clone: The sample contains more than one DNA sequence encoding this CDR3. The chain joins TRBV6-6 to TRBJ1-4; tentative D call: TRBD1 (6 bases). V shed 8 bases and J shed 4 bases, with 14 bases lying between them. This CDR3 comprises 14 residues. Germline V CDR1 and CDR2: MNHNY, SVGAGI (reference sequence). The DNA of the CDR3 is TGTGCCAGCCGGCCAGGGACACTTAATGAAAAACTGTTTTTT. The encoded protein is CASRPGTLNEKLFF.

This sequence joins TRBV6-4 and TRBJ1-5, with 8 bases identical to TRBD1. The CDR3 covers 14 residues. Germline V CDR1 and CDR2: MRHNA, SNTAGT. V was clipped by 10 bases and J by 10 bases; unmatched bases: 15. In nucleotides, the CDR3 is TGTGCCACCGAACAGGGGGGCTCCGGTCCACCCCAGCATTTT. This encodes CATEQGGSGPPQHF.